The sequence of this T cell receptor beta chain was determined in a study of shared clonotypes between healthy human individuals. Study-wide findings and caveats: Clonotypes which were not shared had lower generation probabilities than clonotypes that all four donors shared. Some naive CD4 clonotypes, 4% to 6%, turned up in common across several donors.

CDR3 length: 10 residues. Trimming left V 7 bases short and J 11 bases short, with 11 bases between. Germline V gene sequence: CDR1 MRHNA, CDR2 SNTAGT. Subsets obtained from CD4+ cells comprised CD45RA+ naive and CD45RA-negative memory cells. Sequenced by immunoSEQ multiplex PCR; TCRdb stores in-frame clones only, minus some. Altogether 2 million to 2.5 million clones are present, 93% being singletons, with the ten largest covering 0.36%. A note on this clone: The antigen is not known.

This TCR came from a man between 18 and 35 years old in good health. Some clones in this sample may be carry-over from other donors' samples. This chain links TRBV6-4 with TRBJ2-5; D may be TRBD1 (5 bases). Sample: naive CD4+ T cells from PBMCs. Subset defined: CD45RA+ positively selected. Here the CDR3 reads CASIREEQYF. The CDR3, as DNA: TGTGCCAGCATCAGGGAAGAGCAGTACTTC.